This record covers a single T cell receptor (beta chain). The specificity of this receptor is unknown. No much larger clone is present one base from it, and per-base qualities are unavailable. The cohort was made up of several hundred healthy bone marrow donors. Cohort members were all nominally healthy when sampled, although unrecorded immune exposures were likely present. The donor tested CMV seronegative, placing the donor among the 352 seronegative members of the cohort. Every donor gave a peripheral blood sample, and the peripheral blood mononuclear cells from that sample were used for TCR beta sequencing. Genomic DNA extraction from the blood cell samples was performed with the Qiagen DNeasy Blood Extraction Kit. The sample originates from a study of cytomegalovirus exposure and HLA in healthy donors (dated by TCRdb to the late 2010s). At the level of the whole study: According to an earlier analysis of 550 to 700 of the donors, about 190 million T cells yielded approximately 120 million unique TCR beta sequences and 276 Gb of sequence data. About 300 gigabases of sequencing data and tens of millions of unique TCR sequences were included in an early release covering about 700 HLA-typed donors. Of the 398 genotyped donors, over 70% fell in the genetic ancestry cluster associated with self-reported Caucasian donors. The aim of the study was to test whether cataloging public T cell receptors could identify signatures of past pathogen exposure. Using immunosequencing, the study profiled T cell repertoires from about 650 subjects and related those repertoires to cytomegalovirus serostatus. Besides the first cohort of roughly 640 subjects, a separate validation cohort made up of roughly 120 different subjects was used. High-throughput TCR immunosequencing, statistical association of individual TCRs with disease status, and machine learning were combined to predict cytomegalovirus infection status. A later analysis re-analyzed previously published TCR beta repertoires from roughly 630 donors and added high-resolution HLA genotyping to study TCR occurrence patterns. Rather than drawing on any new phenotypic data, the later analysis identified candidate immune exposures from TCR beta sequences and the way those sequences occurred across donors. An earlier analysis of approximately 630 of the donors applied high-throughput TCR beta sequencing to assess whether each TCR beta V gene segment acted as functional or pseudogenic. Donor age, sex, ethnicity and CMV serostatus were compiled alongside the repertoire data. A later genetic analysis used genome-wide SNP genotypes for about 65% of the 666 donors, treating that subset as a discovery cohort. All discovery cohort repertoires had been generated on a single sequencing platform. HLA typing covered class I and class II loci at four-digit resolution. The number of donors typed differed by locus, with roughly 620-640 for A, B, C, DRB1 and DQB1, roughly 520 for DQA1, 600 to 610 for DPA1, and some 440 for DPB1. Four to six DR-DQ haplotypes were handled as single units for association and clustering, since linkage in the cohort was strong. Across 300 to 500 genotyped donors of the cohort, an average of roughly 250,000 unique TCR beta nucleotide sequences per donor were sequenced, and around 19% of those sequences were non-productive.

Paper-wide results and their limitations: A further reported finding was that TCR beta sequences accurately predicted the HLA-A and HLA-B alleles for most subjects in the first cohort. According to a later analysis, most CMV-associated TCR beta chains appeared to be HLA-restricted, and the HLA associations seemed to be driven largely by CMV exposure. For the cohort, immune exposure information was limited to CMV serostatus. According to a later genetic analysis, donors in an Asian-associated ancestry cluster had fewer N-insertions in productive TCRs than the approximately 700-donor mean. It was suggested by the authors that the approach could potentially be generalized to other disease states and immunological phenotypes. While some public TCRs were present in many individuals, most TCR sequences turned up only very rarely across donors. About 17 rarely observed V segments, including chromosome 9 orphons, were excluded from the earlier analysis of some 590 of the donors because counts were too low. Because HLA typing was missing for some donors at each locus, association tests included only the typed subset. The sequencing pipeline was judged likely to have produced a cluster of highly shared sequence variants as a technical artifact. At a false discovery rate of 0.05, a later analysis linked 16,951 TCR beta sequences to specific HLA alleles. A later analysis reported that several top co-occurrence clusters appeared linked to parvovirus B19, influenza, CMV and Epstein-Barr virus. In an earlier analysis of fewer than 700 of the donors, most TCR beta V segments appeared in productive rearrangements about 87% or about 30% of the time, broadly matching IMGT annotations. Linkage disequilibrium might explain the correlated functional status among segregating V segments, but an unknown experimental factor could not be excluded. Presence/absence analyses assumed roughly uniform sequencing depth across donors, an assumption that may not hold. An association between a missense DCLRE1C variant and V-gene and J-gene trimming of TCR beta chains was found in a later genetic analysis and replicated in an independent cohort. Cytomegalovirus status was reported to be diagnosed by the classifier with high specificity and sensitivity in both the original and validation cohorts. In a later analysis, TCR association rates were found to vary across HLA loci, with the most associated TCRs seen for DRB1 alleles and the fewest for HLA-C alleles. In the study, 164 TCR beta chains were listed as associated with cytomegalovirus. In a later analysis, HLA-associated TCR beta chains showed more clonal expansion and lower generation probabilities than non-associated chains that were equally common. When HLA alleles, especially DR and DQ, strongly co-occurred, TCR associations were difficult to assign to individual alleles. The cohort was sequenced for TCR beta chains only, and without alpha or paired-chain data the features that could be detected were limited. In vitro tests confirmed that three of the cytomegalovirus-associated TCR beta chains recognize cytomegalovirus antigens.

Preparation of the library involved the immunoSEQ multiplex PCR assay. A mixture of 60 forward primers for TCR Vbeta segments and 13 reverse primers for TCR Jbeta segments was used in the multiplex PCR. A multiplex PCR assay on genomic DNA amplified the CDR3 region of rearranged TCR beta genes. The Illumina HiSeq System was used to sequence the amplified TCR beta libraries as 87-base-pair reads. The source study handled its data this way. Across the 700 or so repertoires, a later analysis counted around 80 million unique TCR beta chains, roughly 11 million of which were shared by at least two donors. Raw reads were error-corrected and collapsed into unique sequences with a nearest-neighbor algorithm that merged closely related sequences to remove PCR and sequencing errors. Alignment of CDR3 sequences to IMGT reference sequences was used to assign V, D and J gene segments. For a sequence to be retained, a match of at least six nucleotides to both a V gene segment and a J gene segment was required. A rearrangement was called productive if the CDR3 had no stop codons and remained in frame with V and J, and every other rearrangement was called non-productive. Following IMGT convention, CDR3 was defined as the stretch from the second conserved V-encoded cysteine to the conserved J-encoded phenylalanine. Sequences without an unambiguous match to a single V gene segment were excluded from the earlier analysis of almost 600 of the donors. In an earlier analysis of several hundred of the donors, V segments were called functional above 56.7% productive rearrangements and were called segregating when the between-donor standard deviation exceeded 5%. To diagnose cytomegalovirus status from the catalog of TCR beta chain sequences, a statistical classification framework was built. In a later analysis, TCR nucleotide sequences were compared against IMGT/GENE-DB human TR gene sequences so that V and J genes could be assigned. In a later analysis, CDR3 sequences and most-parsimonious VDJ recombination scenarios were assigned using the TCRdist pipeline. In a later analysis, each TCR beta chain was defined by its CDR3 amino acid sequence together with its V-gene family, and reads without a unique V-gene family were excluded. In a later analysis, fewer than 600 highly shared, low-generation-probability nucleotide sequences were removed to address suspected cross-contamination and a sequencing artifact. In a later analysis, a clonal expansion index for each public chain was calculated from normalized within-repertoire ranks of inferred template counts. In a later analysis, generation probabilities were computed with a VDJ recombination model fitted to out-of-frame rearrangements, and the resulting probabilities were checked against IGoR. Hypergeometric tests were used in a later analysis to score TCR-TCR, TCR-HLA and TCR-CMV co-occurrence, with a repertoire-size bias correction applied to the TCR pairs. False discovery rates were estimated in a later analysis by permuting HLA or CMV assignments 20 times. In a later analysis, co-occurring TCRs were grouped with DBSCAN, and TCRdist sequence similarity was added when clustering was performed within HLA-allele-positive subsets. Repertoires with fewer than 30,000 or more than 120,000 public chains, plus five repertoires with anomalous nucleotide sharing, were excluded from co-occurrence clustering. Entries here come from immuneACCESS through TCRdb and include only in-frame sequences with V and J called. Some clones fail to appear in such tables; in the studies checked, an unresolved V gene covers under half of the shortfall, and the cause of the remainder is unknown. The DNA gave D and trimming, while V, J and clone size come from that table. Here the sample has under 150,000 clones; roughly three quarters occur a single time. Jointly, the top ten make up approximately 2% of the sample.

The source of this sequence is a man aged 18 to 35 in good health and CMV-seronegative. The sequenced sample was PBMCs.

This receptor has the CDR3 CASRTGAYNSPLHF. The DNA sequence is TGTGCCAGCAGGACAGGGGCGTATAATTCACCCCTCCACTTT. Recombination joined TRBV2 with TRBJ1-6, and 8 junctional nucleotides match TRBD1. The germline V gene sets CDR1 to SNHLY and CDR2 to FYNNEI. The germline V and J ends show losses of 6 bases and 4 bases respectively, and no gene match explains 2 bases of the junction. There are 14 amino acids in the CDR3, from cysteine to phenylalanine inclusive. Only the CDR3 region is kept as DNA, spanning 42 bases read in frame from base 1.